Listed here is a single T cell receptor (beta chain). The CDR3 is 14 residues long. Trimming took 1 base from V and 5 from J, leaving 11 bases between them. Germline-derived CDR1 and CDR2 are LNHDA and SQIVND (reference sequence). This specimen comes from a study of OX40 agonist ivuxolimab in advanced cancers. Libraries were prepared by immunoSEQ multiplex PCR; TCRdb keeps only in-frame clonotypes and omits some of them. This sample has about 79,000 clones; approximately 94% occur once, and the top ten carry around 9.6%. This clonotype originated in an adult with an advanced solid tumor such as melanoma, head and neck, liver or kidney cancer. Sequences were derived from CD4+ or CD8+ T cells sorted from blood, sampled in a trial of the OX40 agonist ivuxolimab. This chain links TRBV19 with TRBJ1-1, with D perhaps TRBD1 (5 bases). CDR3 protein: CASSIGLGGTEAFF. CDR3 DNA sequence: TGTGCCAGTAGTATAGGATTGGGGGGAACTGAAGCTTTCTTT.